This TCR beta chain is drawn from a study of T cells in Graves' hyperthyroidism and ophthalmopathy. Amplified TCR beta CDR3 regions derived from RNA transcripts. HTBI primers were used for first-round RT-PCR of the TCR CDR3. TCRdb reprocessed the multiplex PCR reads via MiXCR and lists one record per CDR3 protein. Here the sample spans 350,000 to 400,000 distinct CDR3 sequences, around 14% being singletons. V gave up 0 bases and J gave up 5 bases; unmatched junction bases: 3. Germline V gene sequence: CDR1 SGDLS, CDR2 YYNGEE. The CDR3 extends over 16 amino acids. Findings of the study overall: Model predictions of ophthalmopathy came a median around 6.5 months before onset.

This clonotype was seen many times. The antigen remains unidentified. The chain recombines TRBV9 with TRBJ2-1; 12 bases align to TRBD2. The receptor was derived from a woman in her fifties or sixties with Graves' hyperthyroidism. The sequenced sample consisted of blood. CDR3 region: CASSVGASGRDNEQFF. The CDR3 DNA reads TGTGCCAGCAGCGTAGGAGCTAGCGGGAGGGACAATGAGCAGTTCTTC.